This entry features one T cell receptor (beta chain) sequence. The sample comes from a study of blood T cell repertoires in COVID-19. Turning to the study itself: Both acute and convalescent COVID-19 samples were obtained from the United States, Italy and Spain. PBMCs, B-cell-depleted T cells, or T cells provided the cDNA or gDNA that made up the material.

Methods used by the authors: Quantification of nucleated cells was approximated via reference gene primer amplification. TCRdb's copy holds only in-frame clones and misses some; the assay was immunoSEQ multiplex PCR. For V, J and clone size, that table is used; D and trimming come from the DNA. The sample carries over 150,000 clones, approximately 80% recorded once. V shed 0 bases and J 1 base; nucleotides not matched to a gene: 2. Germline assignment: CDR1 MNHEY and CDR2 SVGEGT. CDR3 length: 15 residues. The origin of this receptor is a human donor in a cohort sampled during active COVID-19. The sequencing sample was made of peripheral blood. The V gene is TRBV6-2 or TRBV6-3, the J gene TRBJ2-5, with TRBD1 matching 7 bases. This CDR3 reads CASSYSGTVQETQYF. DNA of the CDR3: TGTGCCAGCAGTTACTCAGGGACAGTCCAAGAGACCCAGTACTTC.